The TCR beta chain described here comes from a study of a mutant IDH1 vaccine in newly diagnosed glioma. Time point denoted: baseline, week 1 (first vaccination visit). The treatment denotes: pre-vaccination baseline after standard-of-care therapy. The assay was immunoSEQ multiplex PCR, and TCRdb's table has in-frame clones only and misses some. The sample comprises 95,000 to 100,000 clones, 80% to 90% of which are singletons, and less than 0.65% rests with the top ten. Germline CDR1 is SGHRS and CDR2 is YFSETQ. This CDR3 region has 15 residues. V lost 2 bases, J lost 5 bases, and 4 bases stayed unmatched.

The receptor's source is a woman between 50 and 59 years old with glioma. V gene TRBV5-1 combines with J gene TRBJ2-5; 12 bases agree with TRBD1. Sequenced material: PBMCs, taken from a glioma patient treated with radiotherapy, temozolomide or both. The CDR3 sequence: CASSFQGQGAETQYF. CDR3 sequence (DNA): TGCGCCAGCAGCTTCCAGGGACAGGGGGCCGAGACCCAGTACTTC.